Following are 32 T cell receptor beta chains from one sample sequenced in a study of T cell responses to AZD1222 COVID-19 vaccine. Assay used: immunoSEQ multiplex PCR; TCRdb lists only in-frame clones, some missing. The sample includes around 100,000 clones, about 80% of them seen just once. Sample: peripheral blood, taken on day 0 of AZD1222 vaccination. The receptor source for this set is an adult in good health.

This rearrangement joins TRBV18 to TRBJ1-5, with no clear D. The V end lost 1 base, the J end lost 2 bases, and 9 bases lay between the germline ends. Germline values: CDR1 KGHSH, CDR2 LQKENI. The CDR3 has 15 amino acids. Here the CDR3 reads CASSPQGTGNQPQHF. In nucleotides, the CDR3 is TGTGCCAGCTCACCACAAGGAACGGGCAATCAGCCCCAGCATTTT.

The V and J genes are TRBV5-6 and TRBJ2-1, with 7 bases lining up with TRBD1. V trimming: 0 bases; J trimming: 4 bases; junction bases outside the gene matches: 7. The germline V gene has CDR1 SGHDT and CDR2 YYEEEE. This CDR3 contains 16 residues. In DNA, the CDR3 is TGTGCCAGCAGCTTGGGGGACAGACGGACATACAATGAGCAGTTCTTC. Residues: CASSLGDRRTYNEQFF.

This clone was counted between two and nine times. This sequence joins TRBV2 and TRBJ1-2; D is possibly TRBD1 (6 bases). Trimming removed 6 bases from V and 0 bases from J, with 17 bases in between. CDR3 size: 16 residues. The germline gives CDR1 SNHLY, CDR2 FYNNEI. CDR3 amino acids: CASSPGEGAPNYGYTF. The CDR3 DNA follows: TGTGCCAGCAGCCCAGGGGAAGGAGCGCCTAACTATGGCTACACCTTC. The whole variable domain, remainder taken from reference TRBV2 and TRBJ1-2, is EPEVTQTPSHQVTQMGQEVILRCVPISNHLYFYWYRQILGQKVEFLVSFYNNEISEKSEIFDDQFSVERPDGSNFTLKIRSTKLEDSAMYFCASSPGEGAPNYGYTFGSGTRLTVV.

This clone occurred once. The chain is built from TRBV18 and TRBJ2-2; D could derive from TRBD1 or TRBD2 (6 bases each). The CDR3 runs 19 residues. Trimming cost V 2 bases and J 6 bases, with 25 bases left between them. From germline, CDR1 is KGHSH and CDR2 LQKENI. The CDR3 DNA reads TGTGCCAGCTCACCAATTTATTCCGGGGGCCTCTTGGTCCCCGGGGAGCTGTTTTTT. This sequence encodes CASSPIYSGGLLVPGELFF. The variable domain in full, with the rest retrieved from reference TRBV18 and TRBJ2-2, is NAGVMQNPRHLVRRRGQEARLRCSPMKGHSHVYWYRQLPEEGLKFMVYLQKENIIDESGMPKERFSAEFPKEGPSILRIQQVVRGDSAAYFCASSPIYSGGLLVPGELFFGEGSRLTVL.

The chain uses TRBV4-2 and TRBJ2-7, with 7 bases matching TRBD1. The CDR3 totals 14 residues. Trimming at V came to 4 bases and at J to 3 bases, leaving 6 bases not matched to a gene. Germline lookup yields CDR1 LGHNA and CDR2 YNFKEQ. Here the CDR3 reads CASSPGQLNYEQYF. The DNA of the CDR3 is TGTGCCAGCAGCCCGGGACAGTTAAACTACGAGCAGTACTTC.

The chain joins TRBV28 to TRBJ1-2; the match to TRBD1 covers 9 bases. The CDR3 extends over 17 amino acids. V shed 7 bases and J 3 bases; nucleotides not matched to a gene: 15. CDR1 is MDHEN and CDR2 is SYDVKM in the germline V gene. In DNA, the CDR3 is TGTGCCAGCAACCCCGGGGAGGCGGACAGGGGATACTATGGCTACACCTTC. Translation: CASNPGEADRGYYGYTF.

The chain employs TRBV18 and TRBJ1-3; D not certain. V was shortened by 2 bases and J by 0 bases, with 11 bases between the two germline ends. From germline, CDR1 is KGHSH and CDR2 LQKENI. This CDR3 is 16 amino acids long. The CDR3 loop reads CASSPLEKSSGNTIYF. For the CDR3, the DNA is TGTGCCAGCTCACCATTGGAGAAGAGCTCTGGAAACACCATATATTTT.

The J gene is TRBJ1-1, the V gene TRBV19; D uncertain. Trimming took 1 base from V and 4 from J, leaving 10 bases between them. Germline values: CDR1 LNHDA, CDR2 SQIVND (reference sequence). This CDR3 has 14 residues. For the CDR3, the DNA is TGTGCCAGTAGTATAGTCCGAATGGGCACTGAAGCTTTCTTT. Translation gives CASSIVRMGTEAFF.

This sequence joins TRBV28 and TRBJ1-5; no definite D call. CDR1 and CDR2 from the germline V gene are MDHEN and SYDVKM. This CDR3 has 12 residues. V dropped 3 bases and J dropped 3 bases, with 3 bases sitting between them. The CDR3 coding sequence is TGTGCCAGCAGTTTCAACAATCAGCCCCAGCATTTT. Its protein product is CASSFNNQPQHF. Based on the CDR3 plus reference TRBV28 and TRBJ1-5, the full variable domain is DVKVTQSSRYLVKRTGEKVFLECVQDMDHENMFWYRQDPGLGLRLIYFSYDVKMKEKGDIPEGYSVSREKKERFSLILESASTNQTSMYLCASSFNNQPQHFGDGTRLSIL.

The CDR3 spells CASSQFRDRGQETQYF. CDR3 DNA: TGCGCCAGCAGTCAATTCCGGGACAGGGGCCAAGAGACCCAGTACTTC. This chain joins TRBV23-1 and TRBJ2-5, with 10 bases lining up with TRBD1. TRBV23-1 qualifies as an ORF whose function is uncertain. The CDR3 runs 16 residues. V lost 1 base and J lost 1; bases outside the gene matches: 3.

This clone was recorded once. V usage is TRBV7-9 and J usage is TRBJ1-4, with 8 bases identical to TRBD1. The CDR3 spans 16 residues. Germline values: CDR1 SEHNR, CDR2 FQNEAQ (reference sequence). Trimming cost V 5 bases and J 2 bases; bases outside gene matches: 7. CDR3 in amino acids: CASSEDRVRTNEKLFF. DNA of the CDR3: TGTGCCAGCAGCGAGGACAGGGTGAGGACTAATGAAAAACTGTTTTTT.

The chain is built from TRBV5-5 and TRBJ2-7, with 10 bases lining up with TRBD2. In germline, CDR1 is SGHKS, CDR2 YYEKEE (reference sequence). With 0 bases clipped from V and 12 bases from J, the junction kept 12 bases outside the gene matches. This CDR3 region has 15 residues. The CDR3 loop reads CASSLAGALAGAGYF. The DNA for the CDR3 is TGTGCCAGCAGCTTGGCCGGGGCGCTAGCGGGGGCCGGGTACTTC.

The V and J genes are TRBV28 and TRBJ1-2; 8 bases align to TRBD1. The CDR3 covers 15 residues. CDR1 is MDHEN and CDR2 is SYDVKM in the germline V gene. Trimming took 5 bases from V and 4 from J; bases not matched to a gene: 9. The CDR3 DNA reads TGTGCCAGCAGTCGATGGGACAGGAAGGGCTATGGCTACACCTTC. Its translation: CASSRWDRKGYGYTF.

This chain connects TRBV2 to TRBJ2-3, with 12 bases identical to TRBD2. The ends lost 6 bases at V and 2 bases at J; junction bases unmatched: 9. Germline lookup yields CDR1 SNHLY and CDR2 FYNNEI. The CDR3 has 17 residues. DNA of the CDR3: TGTGCCAGCAGCCTCCATCTAGCGGGAGGGCCCACAGATACGCAGTATTTT. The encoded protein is CASSLHLAGGPTDTQYF.

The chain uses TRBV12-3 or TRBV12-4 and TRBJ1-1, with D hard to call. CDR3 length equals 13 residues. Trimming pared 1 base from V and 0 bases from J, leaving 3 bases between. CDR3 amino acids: CASSLVVNTEAFF. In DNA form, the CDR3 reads TGTGCCAGCAGTTTAGTAGTGAACACTGAAGCTTTCTTT.

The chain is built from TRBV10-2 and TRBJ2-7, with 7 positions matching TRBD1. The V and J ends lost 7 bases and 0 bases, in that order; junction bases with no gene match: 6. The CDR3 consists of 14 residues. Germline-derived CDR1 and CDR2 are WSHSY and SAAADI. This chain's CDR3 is CASTLTGSSYEQYF. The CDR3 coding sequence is TGCGCCAGCACTCTGACAGGGAGCTCCTACGAGCAGTACTTC.

In DNA, the CDR3 is TGTGCCAGCAGCAAGACAGCGAACACTGAAGCTTTCTTT. Amino acids: CASSKTANTEAFF. This rearrangement joins TRBV11-2 to TRBJ1-1, with D tentatively TRBD1 (5 bases). Between the trimmed V and J ends, which lost 5 bases and 1 base, there was a span of 8 bases. This CDR3 spans 13 amino acids. Germline CDR1 and CDR2: SGHAT and FQNNGV.

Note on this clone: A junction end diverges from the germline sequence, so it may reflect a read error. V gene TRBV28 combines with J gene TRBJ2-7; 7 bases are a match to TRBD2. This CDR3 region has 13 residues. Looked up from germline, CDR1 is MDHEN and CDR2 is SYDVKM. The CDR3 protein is CASCLAGGYEQYF. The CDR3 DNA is TGTGCCAGCTGTTTAGCGGGTGGCTACGAGCAGTACTTC.

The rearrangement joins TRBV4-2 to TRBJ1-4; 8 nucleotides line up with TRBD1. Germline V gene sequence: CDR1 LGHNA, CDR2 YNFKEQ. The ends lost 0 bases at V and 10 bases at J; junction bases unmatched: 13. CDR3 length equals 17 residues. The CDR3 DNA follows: TGTGCCAGCAGCCAAGATGGGTCCGACAGGGGCAGGGGAAAACTGTTTTTT. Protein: CASSQDGSDRGRGKLFF.

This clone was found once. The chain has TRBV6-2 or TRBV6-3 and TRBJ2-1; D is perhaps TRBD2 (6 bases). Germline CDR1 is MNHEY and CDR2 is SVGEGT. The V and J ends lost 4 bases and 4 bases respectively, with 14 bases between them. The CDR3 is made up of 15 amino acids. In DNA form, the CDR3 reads TGTGCCAGCAGTTCCCGACTAGTACCGTACAATGAGCAGTTCTTC. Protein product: CASSSRLVPYNEQFF.

This CDR3 reads CASSLSLGFFYGYTF. In nucleotides, the CDR3 is TGTGCCAGCAGTTTGTCGTTAGGGTTTTTCTATGGCTACACCTTC. The rearrangement uses TRBV28 and TRBJ1-2; D ambiguous. The CDR3 sequence is 15 residues long. Germline V CDR1 and CDR2: MDHEN, SYDVKM. V gave up 3 bases and J gave up 4 bases, with 15 bases separating them.

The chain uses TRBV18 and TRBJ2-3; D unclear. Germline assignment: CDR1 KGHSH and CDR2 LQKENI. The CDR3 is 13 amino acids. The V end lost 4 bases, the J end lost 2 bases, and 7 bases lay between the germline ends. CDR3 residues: CASSQSSTDTQYF. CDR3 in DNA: TGTGCCAGCTCACAGAGTTCCACAGATACGCAGTATTTT.

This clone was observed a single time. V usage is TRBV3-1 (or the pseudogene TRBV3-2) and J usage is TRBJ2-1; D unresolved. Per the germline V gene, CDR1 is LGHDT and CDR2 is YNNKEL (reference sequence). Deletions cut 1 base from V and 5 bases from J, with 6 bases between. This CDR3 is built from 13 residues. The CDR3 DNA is TGTGCCAGCAGCCAAGGACGTCACAATGAGCAGTTCTTC. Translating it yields CASSQGRHNEQFF.

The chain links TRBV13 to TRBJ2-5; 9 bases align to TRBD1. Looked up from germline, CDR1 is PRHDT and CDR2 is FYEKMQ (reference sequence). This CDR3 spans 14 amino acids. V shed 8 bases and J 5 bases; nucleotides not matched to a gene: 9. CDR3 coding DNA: TGTGCCAGCTACGGGGGACAGGGAGGGGAGACCCAGTACTTC. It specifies CASYGGQGGETQYF.

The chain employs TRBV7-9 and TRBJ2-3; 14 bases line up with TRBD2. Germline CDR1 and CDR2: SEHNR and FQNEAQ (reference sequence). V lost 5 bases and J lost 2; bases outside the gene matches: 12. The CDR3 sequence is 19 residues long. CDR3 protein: CASSTDLPGLAGDTDTQYF. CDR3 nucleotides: TGTGCCAGCAGCACAGATCTACCGGGACTAGCGGGAGACACAGATACGCAGTATTTT.

CDR3 sequence reads: CASSPGSWGETQYF. In nucleotides, the CDR3 is TGCGCCAGCAGCCCGGGATCCTGGGGAGAGACCCAGTACTTC. The gene calls are TRBV5-1 and TRBJ2-5; D perhaps matches TRBD2 (5 bases). Germline V gene sequence: CDR1 SGHRS, CDR2 YFSETQ. Between the trimmed V and J ends, which lost 4 bases and 4 bases, there was a span of 14 bases. The CDR3 is 14 residues long.

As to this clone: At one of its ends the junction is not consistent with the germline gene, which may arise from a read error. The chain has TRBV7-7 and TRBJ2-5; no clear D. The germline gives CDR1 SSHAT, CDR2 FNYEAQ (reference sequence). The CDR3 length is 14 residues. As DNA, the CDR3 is TGTGCTAGCAGCTTAAAGACCGGATTGGGGACCCAGTACTTC. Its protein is CASSLKTGLGTQYF.

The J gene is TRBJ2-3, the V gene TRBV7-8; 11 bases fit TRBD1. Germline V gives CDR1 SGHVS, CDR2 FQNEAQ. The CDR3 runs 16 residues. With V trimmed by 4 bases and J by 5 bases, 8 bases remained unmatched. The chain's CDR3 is CASSYIQDRGRDTQYF. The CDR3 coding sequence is TGTGCCAGCAGCTATATCCAGGACAGGGGGCGAGATACGCAGTATTTT.

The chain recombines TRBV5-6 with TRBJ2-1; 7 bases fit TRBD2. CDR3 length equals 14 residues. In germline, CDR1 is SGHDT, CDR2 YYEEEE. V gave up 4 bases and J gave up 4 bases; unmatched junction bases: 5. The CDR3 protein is CASSLTGGYNEQFF. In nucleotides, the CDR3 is TGTGCCAGCAGCCTCACGGGGGGTTACAATGAGCAGTTCTTC.

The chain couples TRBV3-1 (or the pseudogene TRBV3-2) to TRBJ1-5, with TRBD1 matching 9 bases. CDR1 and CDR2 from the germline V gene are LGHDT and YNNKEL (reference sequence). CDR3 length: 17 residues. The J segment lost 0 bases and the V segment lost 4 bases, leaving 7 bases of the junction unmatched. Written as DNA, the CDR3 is TGTGCCAGCAGCCTCTGCCGGGACAGGGCTAGCAATCAGCCCCAGCATTTT. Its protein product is CASSLCRDRASNQPQHF.

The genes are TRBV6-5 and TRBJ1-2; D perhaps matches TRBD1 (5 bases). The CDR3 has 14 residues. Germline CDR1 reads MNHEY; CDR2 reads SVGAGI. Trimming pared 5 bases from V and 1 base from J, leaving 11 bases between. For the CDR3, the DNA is TGTGCCAGCAGTCCGGGGCCCTTTAACTATGGCTACACCTTC. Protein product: CASSPGPFNYGYTF.

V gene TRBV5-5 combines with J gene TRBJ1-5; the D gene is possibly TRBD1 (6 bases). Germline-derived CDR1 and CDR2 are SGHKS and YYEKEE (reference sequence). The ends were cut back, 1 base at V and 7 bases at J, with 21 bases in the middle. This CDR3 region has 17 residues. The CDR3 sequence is CASSLTGTPAYGQPQHF. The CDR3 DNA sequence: TGTGCCAGCAGCTTGACGGGGACACCGGCGTATGGGCAGCCCCAGCATTTT.